This TCR beta chain comes out of a study of CD8+ T cells in alopecia areata (dated by TCRdb to 2017 to 2018). Study-level background: The treated patients took part in an open-label pilot trial in which moderate-to-severe alopecia areata was treated with oral tofacitinib at 5 to 10 mg twice daily. Patients received tofacitinib for 6 to 18 months and were then followed off drug for 6 months to check for delayed response and recurrence. Disease severity in treated patients was measured with the SALT score, which quantifies the percentage of affected scalp surface area. The study used high-throughput TCRbeta sequencing to examine T cell clonal expansion in alopecia areata, in both the C3H/HeJ mouse model and human patients. Scalp tissue and sorted CD4+ and CD8+ peripheral blood T cells from patchy and totalis/universalis alopecia areata patients and from healthy controls were covered by human TCRbeta sequencing. Biopsies were taken from tofacitinib-treated patients at baseline and at 4 and 24 weeks of treatment, and a later scalp biopsy was taken in several of the tofacitinib-treated patients. Scalp clonality was compared among normal scalp (n=4), patchy alopecia areata scalp (n=8), and alopecia totalis/universalis scalp (n=8). The RNA source kit depended on sample type: the PAXgene miRNA kit for fixed scalp, the miRNeasy kit for PBMCs, and the RNeasy kit for mouse skin. TCRbeta CDR3 regions were amplified by immunoSEQ multiplex PCR with 35 Vbeta forward and 13 Jbeta reverse primers.

Of note for this clone: The specificity of this receptor is unknown. The input lacks base qualities; no much larger clone sits a single base away.

Interpreted using the paper, the time point label stands for: 24 weeks on oral tofacitinib. The treatment or condition label of this sample denotes: oral pan-JAK inhibitor, 5-10 mg twice daily. Peripheral blood and lesional scalp punch biopsies were obtained from patients with alopecia areata. PBMCs were isolated by density centrifugation and stained for CD3, CD4 and CD8, after which CD4+ and CD8+ T cells were sorted on a FACSAria. Overall results and qualifications from the work: Shared TCR sequences between patients were less evident than in mice, which may be partly attributable to HLA diversity in the patient population. During tofacitinib treatment, many expanded lesional clones remained in scalp and blood, and this persistence may partly explain relapse after treatment is stopped. Unlike mouse skin, where gammadelta T cells dominate, normal human skin contains resident alphabeta T cells that get sequenced too, which complicates analysis of the scalp TCR repertoire. Because the treated cohort was small and had just a single nonresponder, larger studies are needed to establish links between baseline CD8+ expansion and response. Compared with normal scalp, lesional scalp had higher clonality and more expanded CD8+ clones, particularly in alopecia totalis/universalis, a pattern that suggests antigenic drive. Tofacitinib significantly decreased scalp clonality and the number of expanded CD8+ clones among the top 100 scalp clones.

The method was the immunoSEQ multiplex PCR assay. RNA was extracted from all samples and reverse transcribed into cDNA, which served as template for TCR sequencing. SuperScript III was used for first-strand cDNA synthesis, primed with a 2:1 mix of oligo-dT and random hexamers. Amplification bias was assessed with a synthetic immune receptor repertoire, and residual bias was removed computationally. Turning to the authors' computational methods: Raw reads were preprocessed to remove errors, and CDR3 was defined by IMGT conventions from the conserved cysteine to phenylalanine. To get clonality, Shannon entropy was normalized by log2 of the number of productive unique TCRs and the result was subtracted from 1. CD4 or CD8 identity of scalp clones was inferred by cross-referencing scalp TCRbeta sequences with sorted blood CD4 and CD8 repertoires. What TCRdb holds here is the immuneACCESS table cut down to in-frame rearrangements. Part of the clones is not present; checked against another copy, under half of the missing clones reflect an unresolved V gene, and the others are unexplained. The V and J calls and clone size were taken over from that table, and D and trimming were inferred from the DNA. Here the sample has 110,000 or so clones; 45% to 65% occur a single time. Together, the top ten hold about 3.3% of the sample.

CDR1 is given as SGHNT and CDR2 as YENEEA, both from the germline V gene. Between the V and J ends, shortened by 1 base and 10 bases respectively, the junction contains 5 bases. From its cysteine to its phenylalanine, the CDR3 spans 12 amino acids. Of the read, only the CDR3 DNA is kept; its 36 bases are in frame from base 1. The TCR was taken from a human donor with alopecia areata. The sequenced sample was CD4+ T cells sorted from blood, obtained at week 24, from a patient treated with tofacitinib. Here the chain combines TRBV11-3 and TRBJ1-6, with an unclear D gene assignment. Read as DNA, the sequence is TGTGCCAGCAGCTTAGTAGGATCACCCCTCCACTTT. Its translation is CASSLVGSPLHF.